Listed below are T cell receptor beta chains from one sample, sequenced in a study of CD8+CD57+ T cells in acquired aplastic anemia. TCRdb re-called the reads with MiXCR, one entry per CDR3 protein. Seen here are 210,000 or so distinct CDR3 sequences, approximately 51% observed once, and the top ten hold 15% to 20%. The sequencing input was sorted CD4+, CD8+, or CD8+CD57+ T cells (not recorded which) from PBMCs. Receptors originate from a human donor with aplastic anemia. Each CDR3 is given with its conserved first and last residue. The D gene is left open where the match is weak. Size is stated for part of the rows, as once, few or many counts, or as a class when the clone is expanded.

v_call: TRBV6-5; j_call: TRBJ2-1; clone_size: NA; d_call: TRBD2; cdr3_aa: CASSTPRGDEQFF; cdr3_nt: TGTGCCAGCAGTACTCCTCGGGGGGATGAGCAGTTCTTC
v_call: TRBV2; j_call: TRBJ2-5; clone_size: many; d_call: NA; cdr3_aa: CASSPWGSQETQYF; cdr3_nt: TGTGCCAGTAGCCCCTGGGGTAGCCAAGAGACCCAGTACTTC
v_call: TRBV19; j_call: TRBJ2-1; clone_size: many; d_call: TRBD2; cdr3_aa: CASSIKGRGLYNEQFF; cdr3_nt: TGTGCCAGTAGTATTAAGGGGCGGGGGTTATACAATGAGCAGTTCTTC
v_call: TRBV6-2/TRBV6-3; j_call: TRBJ1-2; clone_size: many; d_call: TRBD1; cdr3_aa: CASSYERTGDNGGYTF; cdr3_nt: TGTGCCAGCAGTTACGAGCGGACAGGGGACAATGGGGGCTACACCTTC
v_call: TRBV20-1; j_call: TRBJ1-4; clone_size: many; d_call: TRBD1; cdr3_aa: CSARDRTGAGEKLFF; cdr3_nt: TGCAGTGCTAGAGATAGGACAGGAGCGGGTGAAAAACTGTTTTTT
v_call: TRBV7-6; j_call: TRBJ2-7; clone_size: many; d_call: NA; cdr3_aa: CASSSRGGEGYEQYF; cdr3_nt: TGTGCCAGCAGCTCCAGGGGAGGGGAGGGCTACGAGCAGTACTTC
v_call: TRBV10-1; j_call: TRBJ2-7; clone_size: NA; d_call: NA; cdr3_aa: CASSAGSNYEQHF; cdr3_nt: TGCGCCAGCAGTGCGGGCAGCAACTACGAGCAGCACTTC
v_call: TRBV5-1; j_call: TRBJ1-1; clone_size: NA; d_call: NA; cdr3_aa: CASSGPGADTEAFF; cdr3_nt: TGCGCCAGCAGCGGTCCGGGGGCGGACACTGAAGCTTTCTTT
v_call: TRBV5-1; j_call: TRBJ2-2; clone_size: many; d_call: NA; cdr3_aa: CASSFEGSGELFF; cdr3_nt: TGCGCCAGCAGCTTCGAAGGGTCCGGGGAGCTGTTTTTT
v_call: TRBV2; j_call: TRBJ2-4; clone_size: NA; d_call: NA; cdr3_aa: CASSYSVVAKNIQYF; cdr3_nt: TGTGCCAGCAGTTACTCAGTTGTAGCCAAAAACATTCAGTACTTC
v_call: TRBV11-3; j_call: TRBJ1-1; clone_size: many; d_call: NA; cdr3_aa: CASSFTVNTEAFF; cdr3_nt: TGTGCCAGCAGCTTTACAGTCAACACTGAAGCTTTCTTT
v_call: TRBV15; j_call: TRBJ2-7; clone_size: NA; d_call: NA; cdr3_aa: CATSRDVGLEQYF; cdr3_nt: TGTGCCACCAGCAGAGATGTCGGGCTCGAGCAGTACTTC
v_call: TRBV12-3/TRBV12-4; j_call: TRBJ1-1; clone_size: many; d_call: NA; cdr3_aa: CASSIGRNTEAFF; cdr3_nt: TGTGCCAGCAGTATCGGACGGAACACTGAAGCTTTCTTT
v_call: TRBV10-2; j_call: TRBJ2-2; clone_size: many; d_call: TRBD1; cdr3_aa: CASRDRENTGELFF; cdr3_nt: TGCGCCAGCAGGGACAGGGAAAACACCGGGGAGCTGTTTTTT
v_call: TRBV7-4; j_call: TRBJ2-7; clone_size: NA; d_call: TRBD2; cdr3_aa: CASSLGLAGGTEQYF; cdr3_nt: TGTGCCAGCAGCTTAGGCCTAGCGGGAGGTACGGAGCAGTACTTC
v_call: TRBV12-3/TRBV12-4; j_call: TRBJ2-2; clone_size: many; d_call: NA; cdr3_aa: CASSQGGRDTGELFF; cdr3_nt: TGTGCCAGCAGTCAAGGGGGGCGCGACACCGGGGAGCTGTTTTTT
v_call: TRBV5-1; j_call: TRBJ2-7; clone_size: NA; d_call: TRBD2; cdr3_aa: CASSVLVAGGMSGELYF; cdr3_nt: TGCGCCAGCAGCGTACTCGTAGCGGGAGGAATGAGCGGGGAGCTGTACTTC
v_call: TRBV19; j_call: TRBJ2-2; clone_size: many; d_call: NA; cdr3_aa: CASSMGPRQAKNTGELFF; cdr3_nt: TGTGCCAGTAGTATGGGGCCCCGACAGGCGAAGAACACCGGGGAGCTGTTTTTT
v_call: TRBV15; j_call: TRBJ1-2; clone_size: once; d_call: NA; cdr3_aa: CATSSRRTNYGYTF; cdr3_nt: TGTGCCACCAGCAGCAGACGGACTAACTATGGCTACACCTTC
v_call: TRBV7-2; j_call: TRBJ1-5; clone_size: NA; d_call: TRBD1; cdr3_aa: CASSQLGQENQPQHF; cdr3_nt: TGTGCCAGCAGCCAACTGGGACAGGAGAATCAGCCCCAGCATTTT
v_call: TRBV19; j_call: TRBJ2-1; clone_size: NA; d_call: NA; cdr3_aa: CASTMTGLGEQFF; cdr3_nt: TGTGCCAGTACCATGACGGGTCTTGGTGAGCAGTTCTTC
v_call: TRBV6-1; j_call: TRBJ2-3; clone_size: many; d_call: NA; cdr3_aa: CASSEGRGQHTDTQYF; cdr3_nt: TGTGCCAGCAGTGAAGGGAGAGGACAGCACACAGATACGCAGTATTTT
v_call: TRBV5-1; j_call: TRBJ2-7; clone_size: NA; d_call: TRBD1; cdr3_aa: CASWASGTASLYEQYF; cdr3_nt: TGCGCCAGCTGGGCCTCAGGGACAGCCAGCCTCTACGAGCAGTACTTC
v_call: TRBV2; j_call: TRBJ1-3; clone_size: many; d_call: TRBD1; cdr3_aa: CASSTRDSPGNTIYF; cdr3_nt: TGTGCCAGCAGTACTAGGGACAGCCCTGGAAACACCATATATTTT
v_call: TRBV5-5; j_call: TRBJ2-6; clone_size: NA; d_call: NA; cdr3_aa: CASSWGSGANVLTF; cdr3_nt: TGTGCCTCCTCCTGGGGCTCTGGGGCCAACGTCCTGACTTTC
v_call: TRBV7-2; j_call: TRBJ1-2; clone_size: NA; d_call: NA; cdr3_aa: CASSSGGRAESYTF; cdr3_nt: TGTGCCAGCAGCTCGGGGGGCAGGGCTGAAAGCTACACCTTC
v_call: TRBV6-5; j_call: TRBJ2-2; clone_size: few; d_call: TRBD1; cdr3_aa: CASSYSEGAGTGELFF; cdr3_nt: TGTGCCAGCAGTTACTCCGAGGGGGCCGGCACCGGGGAGCTGTTTTTT
v_call: TRBV2; j_call: TRBJ1-1; clone_size: NA; d_call: NA; cdr3_aa: CASSSQVAF; cdr3_nt: TGTGCCAGCAGTTCACAGGTCGCCTTT
v_call: TRBV12-5; j_call: TRBJ1-2; clone_size: few; d_call: TRBD1; cdr3_aa: CASGPGQGDGYTF; cdr3_nt: TGTGCTAGTGGACCGGGACAGGGTGATGGCTACACCTTC
v_call: TRBV2; j_call: TRBJ2-2; clone_size: once; d_call: TRBD1; cdr3_aa: CASRFTGDTGELFF; cdr3_nt: TGTGCCAGCAGATTCACAGGGGACACCGGGGAGCTGTTTTTT
v_call: TRBV20-1; j_call: TRBJ1-4; clone_size: many; d_call: NA; cdr3_aa: CSARDLNTNVEKLFF; cdr3_nt: TGCAGTGCTAGAGATCTCAATACTAATGTTGAAAAACTGTTTTTT
v_call: TRBV6-5; j_call: TRBJ2-7; clone_size: NA; d_call: TRBD2; cdr3_aa: CASSGTSGGPYEQYF; cdr3_nt: TGTGCCAGCAGTGGGACTAGCGGGGGGCCCTACGAGCAGTACTTC
v_call: TRBV2; j_call: TRBJ2-2; clone_size: many; d_call: TRBD2; cdr3_aa: CASGRVLAGGPGELFF; cdr3_nt: TGTGCCAGCGGGCGGGTCCTAGCGGGGGGGCCCGGGGAGCTGTTTTTT
v_call: TRBV6-1; j_call: TRBJ1-1; clone_size: many; d_call: NA; cdr3_aa: CASSQTRTEAFF; cdr3_nt: TGTGCCAGCAGTCAAACAAGGACTGAAGCTTTCTTT
v_call: TRBV2; j_call: TRBJ2-1; clone_size: NA; d_call: TRBD2; cdr3_aa: CASSSSSGGMSYNEQFF; cdr3_nt: TGTGCCAGCAGTTCCTCTAGCGGGGGGATGTCCTACAATGAGCAGTTCTTC
v_call: TRBV14; j_call: TRBJ2-3; clone_size: NA; d_call: TRBD1; cdr3_aa: CASSDRVPTDTQYF; cdr3_nt: TGTGCCAGCTCGGACAGGGTACCGACAGATACGCAGTATTTT
v_call: TRBV7-3; j_call: TRBJ2-7; clone_size: NA; d_call: NA; cdr3_aa: CASSFNGGSEQYF; cdr3_nt: TGTGCCAGCAGCTTCAACGGGGGCAGCGAGCAGTACTTC
v_call: TRBV24-1; j_call: TRBJ2-7; clone_size: many; d_call: TRBD1; cdr3_aa: CATGTGSNEQYF; cdr3_nt: TGTGCCACTGGGACAGGGTCAAATGAGCAGTACTTC
v_call: TRBV7-8; j_call: TRBJ2-1; clone_size: once; d_call: TRBD2; cdr3_aa: CASSSGLAGGNEQFF; cdr3_nt: TGTGCCAGCAGCTCCGGGCTAGCGGGGGGCAATGAGCAGTTCTTC
v_call: TRBV6-1; j_call: TRBJ2-1; clone_size: NA; d_call: TRBD2; cdr3_aa: CASSVVAGNSYNEQFF; cdr3_nt: TGTGCCAGCAGTGTAGTAGCGGGGAACTCCTACAATGAGCAGTTCTTC
v_call: TRBV5-1; j_call: TRBJ2-3; clone_size: NA; d_call: NA; cdr3_aa: CASNSRQGTDTQYF; cdr3_nt: TGCGCCAGCAACTCGAGACAGGGCACAGATACGCAGTATTTT
v_call: TRBV4-3; j_call: TRBJ1-2; clone_size: NA; d_call: NA; cdr3_aa: CASSPSRAAIYGYTF; cdr3_nt: TGCGCCAGCAGCCCATCCAGGGCCGCAATCTATGGCTACACCTTC
v_call: TRBV25-1; j_call: TRBJ2-3; clone_size: NA; d_call: TRBD1; cdr3_aa: CASSIRAGGSADTQYF; cdr3_nt: TGTGCCAGCAGCATACGAGCAGGGGGAAGCGCAGATACGCAGTATTTT
v_call: TRBV6-1; j_call: TRBJ2-7; clone_size: NA; d_call: NA; cdr3_aa: CAVQIDSQLSYEQYF; cdr3_nt: TGTGCCGTACAGATTGACAGCCAGCTGTCCTACGAGCAGTACTTC
v_call: TRBV7-9; j_call: TRBJ1-1; clone_size: many; d_call: TRBD1; cdr3_aa: CASSPRTGGNTEAFF; cdr3_nt: TGTGCCAGCAGCCCCCGGACAGGGGGTAACACTGAAGCTTTCTTT
v_call: TRBV13; j_call: TRBJ1-1; clone_size: many; d_call: NA; cdr3_aa: CASSLAENTEAFF; cdr3_nt: TGTGCCAGCAGCTTAGCGGAAAACACTGAAGCTTTCTTT
v_call: TRBV5-1; j_call: TRBJ1-2; clone_size: many; d_call: NA; cdr3_aa: CASADEGWDYGYTF; cdr3_nt: TGCGCCAGCGCCGATGAAGGGTGGGACTATGGCTACACCTTC
v_call: TRBV7-3; j_call: TRBJ2-7; clone_size: NA; d_call: NA; cdr3_aa: CASSGNTGFYEQYF; cdr3_nt: TGTGCCAGCAGCGGGAATACGGGGTTCTACGAGCAGTACTTC
v_call: TRBV20-1; j_call: TRBJ1-1; clone_size: many; d_call: NA; cdr3_aa: CSINRRTNTEAFF; cdr3_nt: TGCAGTATTAATAGACGGACGAACACTGAAGCTTTCTTT
v_call: TRBV7-2; j_call: TRBJ2-7; clone_size: few; d_call: TRBD1; cdr3_aa: CASSRDRSDEQYF; cdr3_nt: TGTGCCAGCAGCAGGGACAGGTCGGACGAGCAGTACTTC
v_call: TRBV15; j_call: TRBJ2-1; clone_size: few; d_call: NA; cdr3_aa: CATSRDGGAVNEQFF; cdr3_nt: TGTGCCACCAGCAGAGATGGGGGGGCAGTCAATGAGCAGTTCTTC
v_call: TRBV5-1; j_call: TRBJ1-2; clone_size: NA; d_call: TRBD1; cdr3_aa: CASSDRGRGYGYTF; cdr3_nt: TGTGCCAGCAGTGACAGGGGGCGAGGCTATGGCTACACCTTC
v_call: TRBV7-6; j_call: TRBJ1-4; clone_size: many; d_call: NA; cdr3_aa: CASSGPEGLTNEKLFF; cdr3_nt: TGTGCCAGCAGCGGTCCCGAGGGGCTGACTAATGAAAAACTGTTTTTT
v_call: TRBV20-1; j_call: TRBJ2-7; clone_size: NA; d_call: TRBD2; cdr3_aa: CSASVRGVTYEQYF; cdr3_nt: TGCAGTGCGAGTGTACGGGGGGTTACCTACGAGCAGTACTTC
v_call: TRBV3-1; j_call: TRBJ2-7; clone_size: many; d_call: NA; cdr3_aa: CASSQEVPSWEQYF; cdr3_nt: TGTGCCAGCAGCCAAGAGGTCCCGAGCTGGGAGCAGTACTTC